This record looks at one T cell receptor (beta chain) sequence and its context. Researchers ran the PCR with 60 Vbeta and 13 Jbeta primers. Data came from immunoSEQ multiplex PCR; TCRdb stores just in-frame clones and leaves some out. The table has about 130,000 clones, 82% seen once. This specimen comes from a study of cytomegalovirus exposure and HLA in healthy donors. This CDR3 comprises 14 residues. Between the trimmed V and J ends, which lost 6 bases and 6 bases, there was a span of 18 bases. CDR1 is LNHDA, CDR2 SQIVND, per germline (reference sequence). The chain has TRBV19 and TRBJ2-7; D remains ambiguous. Material: PBMCs. This clonotype was obtained from a woman aged 45 to 65 in good health and CMV-seropositive. The CDR3 here is CASSKIPNSGEQYF. CDR3 sequence (DNA): TGTGCCAGTAGCAAGATACCCAACAGTGGCGAGCAGTACTTC.